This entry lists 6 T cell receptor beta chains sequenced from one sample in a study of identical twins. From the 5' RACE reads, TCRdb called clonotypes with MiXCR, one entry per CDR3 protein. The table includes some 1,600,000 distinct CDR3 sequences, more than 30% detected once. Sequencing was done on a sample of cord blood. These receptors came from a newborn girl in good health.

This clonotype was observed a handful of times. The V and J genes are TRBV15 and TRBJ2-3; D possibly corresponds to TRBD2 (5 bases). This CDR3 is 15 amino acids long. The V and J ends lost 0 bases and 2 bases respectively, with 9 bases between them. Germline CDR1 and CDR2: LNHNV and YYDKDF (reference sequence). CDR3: CATSRDLAHTDTQYF. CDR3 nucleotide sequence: TGTGCCACCAGCAGAGATCTAGCCCACACAGATACGCAGTATTTT.

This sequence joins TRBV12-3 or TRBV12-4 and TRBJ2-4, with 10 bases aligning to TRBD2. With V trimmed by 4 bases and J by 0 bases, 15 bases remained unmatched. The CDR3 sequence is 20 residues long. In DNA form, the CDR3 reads TGTGCCAGCAGTTACCTACGCCTAGCGGGGGTAAACTCAGCCAAAAACATTCAGTACTTC. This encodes CASSYLRLAGVNSAKNIQYF.

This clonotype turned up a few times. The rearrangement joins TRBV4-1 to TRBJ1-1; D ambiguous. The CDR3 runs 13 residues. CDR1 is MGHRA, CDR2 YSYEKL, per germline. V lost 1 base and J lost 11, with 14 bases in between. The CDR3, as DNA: TGCGCCAGCAGCCAAGCTGAGGGTTTAGTCGCTTTCTTT. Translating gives CASSQAEGLVAFF.

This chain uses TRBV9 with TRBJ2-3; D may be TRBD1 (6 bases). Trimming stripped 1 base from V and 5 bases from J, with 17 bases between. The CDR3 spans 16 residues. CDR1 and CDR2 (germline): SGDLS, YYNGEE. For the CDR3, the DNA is TGTGCCAGCAGCGTAACAACGGCAGGGGCTGAAGATACGCAGTATTTT. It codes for CASSVTTAGAEDTQYF.

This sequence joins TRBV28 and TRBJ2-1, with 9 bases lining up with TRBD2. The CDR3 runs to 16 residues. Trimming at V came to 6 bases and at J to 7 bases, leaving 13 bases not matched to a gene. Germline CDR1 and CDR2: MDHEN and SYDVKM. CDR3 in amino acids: CASSPGGSGSKNEQFF. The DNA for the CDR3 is TGTGCCAGCAGCCCCGGTGGTAGCGGGAGTAAAAATGAGCAGTTCTTC.

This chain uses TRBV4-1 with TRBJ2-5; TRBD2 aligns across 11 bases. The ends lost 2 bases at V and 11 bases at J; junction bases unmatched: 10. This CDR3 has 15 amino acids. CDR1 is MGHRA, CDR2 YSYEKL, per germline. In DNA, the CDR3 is TGCGCCAGCAGCCAAATAGCGGGGGGGCCTAATGAGCAGTACTTC. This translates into CASSQIAGGPNEQYF.